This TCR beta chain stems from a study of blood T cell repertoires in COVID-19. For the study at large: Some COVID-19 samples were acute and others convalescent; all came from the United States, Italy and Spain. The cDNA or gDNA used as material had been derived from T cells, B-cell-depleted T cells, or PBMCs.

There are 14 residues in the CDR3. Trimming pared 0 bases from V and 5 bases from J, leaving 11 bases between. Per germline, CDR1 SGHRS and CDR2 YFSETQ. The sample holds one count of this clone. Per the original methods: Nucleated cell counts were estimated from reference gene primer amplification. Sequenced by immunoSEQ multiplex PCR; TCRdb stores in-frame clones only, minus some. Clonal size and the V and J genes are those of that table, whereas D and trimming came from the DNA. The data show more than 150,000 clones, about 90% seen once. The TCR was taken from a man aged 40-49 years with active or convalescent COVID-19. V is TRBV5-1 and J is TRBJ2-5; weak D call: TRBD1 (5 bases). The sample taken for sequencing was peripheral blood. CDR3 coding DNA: TGCGCCAGCAGCTTGGAGGGGCGCATGGAGACCCAGTACTTC. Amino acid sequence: CASSLEGRMETQYF.